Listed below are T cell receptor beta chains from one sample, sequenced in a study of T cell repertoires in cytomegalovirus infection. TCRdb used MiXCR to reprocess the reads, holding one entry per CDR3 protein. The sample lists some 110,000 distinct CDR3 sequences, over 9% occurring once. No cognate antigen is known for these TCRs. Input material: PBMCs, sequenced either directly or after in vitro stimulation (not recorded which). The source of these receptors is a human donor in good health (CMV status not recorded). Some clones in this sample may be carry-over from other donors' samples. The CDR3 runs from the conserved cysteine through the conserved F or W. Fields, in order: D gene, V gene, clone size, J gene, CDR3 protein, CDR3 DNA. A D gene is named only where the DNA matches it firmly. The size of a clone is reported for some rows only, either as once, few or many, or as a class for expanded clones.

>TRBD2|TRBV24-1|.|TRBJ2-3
CATSDLGTSGSADTQYF
TGTGCCACCAGTGATTTAGGGACTAGCGGGAGTGCAGATACGCAGTATTTT
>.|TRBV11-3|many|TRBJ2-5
CASSRYTGKETQYF
TGTGCCAGCAGCCGCTATACAGGGAAAGAGACCCAGTACTTC
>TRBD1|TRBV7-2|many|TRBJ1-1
CASSLDWDSEAFF
TGTGCCAGCAGCTTAGATTGGGACAGTGAAGCTTTCTTT
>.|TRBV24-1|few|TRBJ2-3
CATSDDVEGTDTQYF
TGTGCCACCAGTGATGATGTGGAGGGCACAGATACGCAGTATTTT
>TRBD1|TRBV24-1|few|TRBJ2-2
CATSDSGQGSGELFF
TGTGCCACCAGTGACTCGGGACAGGGGTCGGGGGAGCTGTTTTTT
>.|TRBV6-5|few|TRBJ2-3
CASKGSTDTQYF
TGTGCCAGCAAGGGTAGCACAGATACGCAGTATTTT
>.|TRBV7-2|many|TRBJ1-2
CASRNYRDYGYTF
TGTGCCAGCAGGAATTACAGGGACTATGGCTACACCTTC
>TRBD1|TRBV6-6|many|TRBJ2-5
CASSVQGAETQYF
TGTGCCAGCAGTGTTCAGGGGGCCGAGACCCAGTACTTC
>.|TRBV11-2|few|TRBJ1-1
CASSLVPEAFF
TGTGCCAGCAGCTTAGTACCTGAAGCTTTCTTT
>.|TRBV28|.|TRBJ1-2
CASLTLDTNYGYTF
TGTGCCAGCCTTACCTTGGACACGAACTATGGCTACACCTTC
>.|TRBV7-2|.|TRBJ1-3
CASSSLSSGNTIYF
TGTGCCAGCAGCTCGCTAAGCTCTGGAAACACCATATATTTT
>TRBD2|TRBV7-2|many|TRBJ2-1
CASSSYRLAGGGYEQFF
TGTGCCAGCAGCTCATATAGACTAGCGGGAGGGGGATATGAGCAGTTCTTC
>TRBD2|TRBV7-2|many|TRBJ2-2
CASSLGLAGDTGELFF
TGTGCCAGCAGCTTAGGCCTAGCGGGAGACACCGGGGAGCTGTTTTTT
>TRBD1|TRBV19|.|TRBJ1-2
CASSSRAGQGASGYTF
TGTGCCAGTAGTTCTAGAGCGGGACAGGGGGCGTCTGGCTACACCTTC
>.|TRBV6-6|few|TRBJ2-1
CASSYTADFFRGQFF
TGTGCCAGCAGTTACACCGCGGACTTTTTCCGAGGGCAGTTCTTC
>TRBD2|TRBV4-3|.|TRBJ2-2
CASSQEPAGVGTGELFF
TGCGCCAGCAGCCAAGAGCCAGCGGGAGTTGGGACCGGGGAGCTGTTTTTT
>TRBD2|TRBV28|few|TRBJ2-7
CASSLAGGFEQYF
TGTGCCAGCAGTCTAGCGGGAGGGTTTGAGCAGTACTTC
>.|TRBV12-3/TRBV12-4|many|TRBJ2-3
CASSYGQTQYF
TGTGCCAGCAGTTACGGACAGACGCAGTATTTT
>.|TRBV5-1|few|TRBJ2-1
CASSLGRVNEQFF
TGCGCCAGCAGCTTGGGTCGCGTCAATGAGCAGTTCTTC
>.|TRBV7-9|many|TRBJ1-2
CASSLGQGRNYGYTF
TGTGCCAGCAGCTTAGGCCAGGGGCGAAACTATGGCTACACCTTC
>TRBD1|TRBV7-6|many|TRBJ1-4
CASSSYPTGDNEKLFF
TGTGCCAGCAGCTCGTATCCGACAGGGGATAATGAAAAACTGTTTTTT
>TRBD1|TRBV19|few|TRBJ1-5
CASSRPGQGVNQPQHF
TGTGCCAGTAGCCGCCCGGGACAGGGGGTAAATCAGCCCCAGCATTTT
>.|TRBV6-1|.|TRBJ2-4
CASSEIPNVSSVRDGATKNIQYF
TGTGCCAGCAGTGAGATACCAAATGTTTCGTCCGTAAGGGATGGGGCTACCAAAAACATTCAGTACTTC
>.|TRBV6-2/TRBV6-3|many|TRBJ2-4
CASSSTGTNNIQYF
TGTGCCAGCAGTTCGACAGGGACTAATAACATTCAGTACTTC
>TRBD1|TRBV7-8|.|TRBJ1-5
CASSLMTGFDQPQHF
TGTGCCAGCAGCTTGATGACAGGGTTCGATCAGCCCCAGCATTTT
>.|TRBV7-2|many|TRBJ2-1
CASSLADSYNEQFF
TGTGCCAGCAGCTTAGCAGATTCCTACAATGAGCAGTTCTTC